These T cell receptor beta chains were read from a single sample in a study of cytomegalovirus exposure and HLA in healthy donors. Repertoires were generated with immunoSEQ multiplex PCR, while TCRdb's copy carries only in-frame clones and drops some. The sample has roughly 110,000 clones; roughly 85% are singletons. Sample: PBMCs. These receptors came from a young man in good health and CMV-seropositive. CDR3s include the opening cysteine and the closing phenylalanine or tryptophan. The D gene is left open where the match is weak.

>TRBV5-1|.|TRBJ1-1
TGCGCCAGCAGCTTAGGACAGCAGAACACTGAAGCTTTCTTT
CASSLGQQNTEAFF
>TRBV19|.|TRBJ2-7
TGTGCCAGTAGTATGTGGGGAGAATCCTACGAGCAGTACTTC
CASSMWGESYEQYF
>TRBV4-1|.|TRBJ1-1
TGCGCCAGCAGCTCCCCCCGGGGTAGGCCTGACACTGAAGCTTTCTTT
CASSSPRGRPDTEAFF
>TRBV6-5|TRBD1|TRBJ1-1
TGTGCCAGCAGTCTCCAACAGGGGATAACTGAAGCTTTCTTT
CASSLQQGITEAFF
>TRBV18|TRBD1|TRBJ2-2
TGTGCCAGCTCACTTTACGGACAGGGAAAGAACACCGGGGAGCTGTTTTTT
CASSLYGQGKNTGELFF
>TRBV10-2|TRBD1|TRBJ2-3
TGCGCCAGCAGTGAACAGGGGGGCACAGATACGCAGTATTTT
CASSEQGGTDTQYF
>TRBV5-6|.|TRBJ2-1
TGTGCCAGCAGCTCGGACTATGTCAACAATGAGCAGTTCTTC
CASSSDYVNNEQFF
>TRBV5-1|.|TRBJ2-5
TGCGCCAGCAGCTTACAACAGGGTATTCAAGAGACCCAGTACTTC
CASSLQQGIQETQYF
>TRBV7-9|TRBD2|TRBJ2-1
TGTGCCAGCACCCAAGGGACTAGCGGCTACAATGAGCAGTTCTTC
CASTQGTSGYNEQFF
>TRBV11-2|.|TRBJ1-2
TGTGCCAGCAGCCGGACCGACAGGATTACTAACTATGGCTACACCTTC
CASSRTDRITNYGYTF